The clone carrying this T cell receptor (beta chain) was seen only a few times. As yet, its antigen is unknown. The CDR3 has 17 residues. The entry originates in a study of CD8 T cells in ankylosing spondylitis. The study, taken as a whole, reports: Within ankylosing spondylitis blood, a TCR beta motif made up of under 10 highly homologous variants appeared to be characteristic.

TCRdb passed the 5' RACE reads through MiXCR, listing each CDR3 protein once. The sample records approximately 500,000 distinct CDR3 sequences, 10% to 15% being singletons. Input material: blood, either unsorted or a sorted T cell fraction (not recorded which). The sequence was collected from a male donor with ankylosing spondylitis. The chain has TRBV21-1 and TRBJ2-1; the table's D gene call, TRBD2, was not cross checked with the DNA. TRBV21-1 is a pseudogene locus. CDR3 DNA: TGTGCCAGCAGCAATCGTAAGCGGTACCCCTTCTACAATGAGCAGTTCTTC. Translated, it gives CASSNRKRYPFYNEQFF.